This T cell receptor beta chain was sequenced for a study of a mutant IDH1 vaccine in newly diagnosed glioma. The protocol was immunoSEQ multiplex PCR, while the TCRdb copy is restricted to in-frame clones and leaves out a portion. The sample has approximately 100,000 clones, approximately 90% seen once; the top ten hold roughly 0.54%. Germline V lookup: CDR1 SGDLS, CDR2 YYNGEE. The CDR3 has 11 amino acids. V was pared by 5 bases and J by 8 bases, with 10 bases between. Time point defined: baseline, week 1 (first vaccination visit). Described treatment: pre-vaccination baseline after standard-of-care therapy. Each tumor in the donors was a new WHO grade 3 or 4 astrocytoma, IDH1-mutant and ATRX-lost.

This sample comprised PBMCs, obtained from a glioma patient treated with radiotherapy, temozolomide or both. This chain uses TRBV9 with TRBJ1-2; D gene uncertain. The TCR sequence derives from a woman between 50 and 59 years old with glioma. The CDR3 here is CASRDLLGYTF. CDR3 coding DNA: TGTGCCAGCAGGGATCTACTGGGCTACACCTTC.